This T cell receptor (beta chain) is drawn from a study of blood T cell repertoires in COVID-19 (dated by TCRdb to about 2020). A note on the overall study: Samples covering the acute and convalescent phases of COVID-19 were provided by collaborators in the United States, Italy and Spain. The prospective study material was composed of cDNA or gDNA derived from T cells, B-cell-depleted T cells, or PBMCs. Subjects who had been exposed to COVID-19, were actively infected with it, or had recovered from it provided the deeply sampled blood TCRbeta repertoires that made up the dataset. The repertoires were released in a freely available public database intended as a resource for research on the immune response to SARS-CoV-2. Samples were obtained from the ongoing ImmuneRACE study (first 160 participants) and from 1,254 subjects provided by 6 global collaborators. Nearly every sample came with metadata listing a de-identified subject ID, COVID-19 status, age in years and sex. Where available, HLA class I and class II types were obtained from metadata supplied by the sample provider rather than from assay-based typing. The paper's findings and limits, for the study overall: The quantity of clinical and demographic metadata differed by source and by participant and was supplied without curation.

Whole blood was collected in K2EDTA tubes by collaborating institutions according to the institutions' own protocols. Collaborator samples were shipped for TCRbeta analysis as frozen whole blood, isolated PBMCs, or DNA extracted from either sample type. TCRbeta CDR3 regions were amplified from genomic DNA using the immunoSEQ Assay, a bias-controlled multiplex PCR. On the authors' methods: The number of nucleated cells in each sample was estimated from the amplification of reference gene primers within the assay. Sequence reads were collapsed and filtered to measure the absolute abundance of every unique TCRbeta CDR3 rearrangement. For each sample, productive Simpson clonality was calculated as the square root of Simpson's diversity index over productive rearrangements. TCRdb stores this immuneACCESS table with in-frame sequences only. Part of the clones is absent; in the studies checked, under half of the shortfall reflects unresolved V genes, and no reason is known for the rest. That table furnishes V, J and clone size, whereas the DNA furnished D and trimming. The sample has 42,000 or so clones on record, over 75% of them singletons. The ten largest clones add up to approximately 39% of the sample.

Regarding this clone: Its target antigen remains unknown. The input lacks base qualities; no much larger clone sits a single base away.

CDR1 SGHTS and CDR2 YDEGEE are derived from the germline V gene. V is clipped by 4 bases and J by 4 bases, and the sequence between their germline boundaries is 12 bases long. Its CDR3 holds 13 amino acids, cysteine through phenylalanine. Solely the CDR3 DNA is kept, with 39 bases framed from the first base. This clonotype was obtained from a man between 35 and 55 years old with active or convalescent COVID-19. The chain joins TRBV5-8 to TRBJ2-7; too little of a D gene remains to name it. The source material was peripheral blood. The CDR3 amino acid sequence is: CASSPRYSYEQYF. The DNA sequence follows: TGTGCCAGCAGCCCCAGATATTCTTACGAGCAGTACTTC.